Listed here is a single TCR beta chain. Antigen specificity is unknown. On the basis of clinical symptoms, serum thyroxine and TRAb, thyroid ultrasound and orbital computed tomography, diagnoses were made. The data stem from a study of T cells in Graves' hyperthyroidism and ophthalmopathy. Study results and caveats: Among thyroid clonotypes expanded above 0.001, most also appeared in blood. Model predictions of ophthalmopathy came a median around 6.5 months before onset.

From germline, CDR1 is ENHRY and CDR2 SYGVKD. V was pared by 6 bases and J by 1 base, with 10 bases between. This CDR3 spans 13 amino acids. Amplification of TCR beta CDR3 regions was performed using RNA transcripts as template. A set of HTBI primers served as the primers for a first-round RT-PCR of the TCR CDR3. TCRdb fed the multiplex PCR reads into MiXCR, producing one record per CDR3 protein. The sample lists roughly 500,000 distinct CDR3 sequences, around 45% seen once, with under 20% in the top ten. Input material: peripheral blood or thyroid tissue (not recorded which). J is TRBJ2-7 and V is TRBV10-3; D is unclear. This clonotype was sampled from an adult woman with Graves' disease, either hyperthyroidism or ophthalmopathy (not recorded which). CDR3 sequence (DNA): TGTGCCATCAGAGACGGAACTTCCTACGAGCAGTACTTC. Its protein product is CAIRDGTSYEQYF.